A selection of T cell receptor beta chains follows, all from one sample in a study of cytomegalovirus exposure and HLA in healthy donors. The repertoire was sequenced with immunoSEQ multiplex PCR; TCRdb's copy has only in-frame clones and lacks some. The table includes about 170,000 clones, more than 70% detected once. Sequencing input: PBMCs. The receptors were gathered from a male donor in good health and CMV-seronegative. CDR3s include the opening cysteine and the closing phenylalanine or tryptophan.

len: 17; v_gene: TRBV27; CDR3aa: CASSLLIGQGPNNEQFF
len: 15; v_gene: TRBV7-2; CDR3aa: CASSPWGGPTDTQYF
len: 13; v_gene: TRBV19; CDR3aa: CASSLSLNTEAFF
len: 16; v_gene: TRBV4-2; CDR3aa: CASSLQPRTNYNEQFF
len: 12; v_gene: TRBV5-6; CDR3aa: CASSLASGEQFF
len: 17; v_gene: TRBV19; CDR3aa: CASSIAARGASSHEQYF
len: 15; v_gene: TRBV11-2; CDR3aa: CASSSRTAGAYEQYF
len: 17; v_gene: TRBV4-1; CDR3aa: CASSQVTAGVIPGELFF
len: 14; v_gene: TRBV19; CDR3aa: CATLTKGGVYGYTF
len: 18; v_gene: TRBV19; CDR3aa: CASSTRQLFLATNEKLFF
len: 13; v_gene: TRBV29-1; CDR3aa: CSVGGRSYNEQFF
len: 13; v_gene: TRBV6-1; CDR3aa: CASSVGSSGGYTF
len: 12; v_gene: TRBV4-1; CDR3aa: CASSQGGISAFF
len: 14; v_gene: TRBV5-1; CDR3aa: CASSDPSGKETQYF
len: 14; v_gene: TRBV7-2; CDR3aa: CASSVSGFYNEQFF
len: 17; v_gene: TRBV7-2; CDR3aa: CASSRTSGRGNSYEQYF
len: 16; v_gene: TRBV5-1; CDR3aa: CASSMQPGGFGYGYTF
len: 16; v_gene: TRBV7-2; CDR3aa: CASSQRQGAVKNGYTF
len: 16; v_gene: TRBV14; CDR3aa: CASSQAGMGLQETQYF
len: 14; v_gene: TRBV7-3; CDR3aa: CASSPQGTPNEQFF
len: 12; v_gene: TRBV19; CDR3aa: CACTDSGNTIYF
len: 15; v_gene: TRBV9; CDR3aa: CASSVGTSGIYEQYF
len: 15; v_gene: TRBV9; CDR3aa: CASSVGGTVAGTQYF
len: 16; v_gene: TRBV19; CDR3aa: CASSDREVEGNYGYTF
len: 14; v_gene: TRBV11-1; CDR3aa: CASSQFPLPYEQYF
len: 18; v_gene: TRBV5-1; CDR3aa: CASSSQNRGLTSNQPQHF
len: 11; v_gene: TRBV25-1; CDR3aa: CAAGGIHEQYF
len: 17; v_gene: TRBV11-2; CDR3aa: CASSLDSGRASSYEQYF
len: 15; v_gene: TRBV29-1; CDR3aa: CSVAFASGRNNEQFF
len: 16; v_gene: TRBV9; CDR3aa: CASSGGDRGFTDTQYF
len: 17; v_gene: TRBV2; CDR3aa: CASSEGWQGLAKNIQYF
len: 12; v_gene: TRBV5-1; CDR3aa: CASSSGNNEQYF
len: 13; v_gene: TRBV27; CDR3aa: CASSWTGGAEAFF
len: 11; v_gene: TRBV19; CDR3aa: CASSIVTEAFF
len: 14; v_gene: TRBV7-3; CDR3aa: CASSATGDDSPLHF
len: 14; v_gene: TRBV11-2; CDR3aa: CATPTGVGKGEQYF
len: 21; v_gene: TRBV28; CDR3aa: CASSLPPPLPLQGALSNEQFF
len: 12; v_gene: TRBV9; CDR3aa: CASSVGQGTIYF
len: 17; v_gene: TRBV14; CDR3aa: CASSPQGGKSRGYEQYF
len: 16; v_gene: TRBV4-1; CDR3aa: CASSQDLSGGAAEQFF
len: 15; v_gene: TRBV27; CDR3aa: CASSLSSTNTGELFF
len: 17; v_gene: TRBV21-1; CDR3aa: CASQGGLAGRAFDEQYF
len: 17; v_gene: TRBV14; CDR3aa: CASSVRAGTGGAYEQYF
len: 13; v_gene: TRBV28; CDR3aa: CASSPWPGAEQYF
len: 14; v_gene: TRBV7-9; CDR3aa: CASSRQGSGDGYTF